Below are 27 T cell receptor beta chains sequenced from a single sample in a study of T cells in Graves' hyperthyroidism and ophthalmopathy. There were TCR beta CDR3 regions amplified from RNA transcripts. A first-round RT-PCR of the TCR CDR3 used the HTBI primer set. MiXCR, run by TCRdb on the multiplex PCR reads, gives a single entry per CDR3 protein. The table shows about 210,000 distinct CDR3 sequences, with 17% occurring only once. The sequencing input was blood. These receptors were taken from a man aged 50-59 years with Graves' hyperthyroidism.

The chain combines TRBV6-1 with TRBJ1-4; tentatively, D is TRBD1 (5 bases). The CDR3 consists of 16 residues. V lost 2 bases to trimming and J lost 0 bases, with 10 bases between them. CDR1 is MNHNS, CDR2 SASEGT, per germline. The CDR3 region has the DNA TGTGCCAGCAGTGAATATGGAGGGGCAACTAATGAAAAACTGTTTTTT. Encoded protein: CASSEYGGATNEKLFF.

This clonotype came up many times. This rearrangement joins TRBV5-6 to TRBJ2-1; D is possibly TRBD1 (5 bases). The germline V gene has CDR1 SGHDT and CDR2 YYEEEE. V lost 6 bases and J lost 10, with 14 bases in between. The CDR3 runs to 12 residues. CDR3 amino acids: CASTMGLNEQFF. CDR3 bases: TGTGCCAGCACCATGGGGCTAAACGAGCAGTTCTTC.

This clonotype was observed at least ten times. The rearrangement joins TRBV20-1 to TRBJ2-4, with 11 bases matching TRBD1. CDR3 length: 15 amino acids. Germline CDR1 reads DFQATT; CDR2 reads SNEGSKA (reference sequence). The V segment lost 4 bases and the J segment 5 bases; nucleotides outside the gene matches: 7. CDR3: CSANRDRGVENIQYF. CDR3 nucleotide sequence: TGCAGTGCTAACCGGGACAGGGGGGTCGAAAACATTCAGTACTTC.

This clonotype has ten or more counts. The chain couples TRBV11-2 to TRBJ2-3; D ambiguous. This CDR3 contains 12 residues. Trimming cost V 4 bases and J 6 bases, with 8 bases left between them. CDR1 is SGHAT and CDR2 is FQNNGV in the germline V gene. The chain's CDR3 is CASSWREDTQYF. DNA of the CDR3: TGTGCCAGCAGCTGGCGAGAGGATACGCAGTATTTT.

This clonotype was counted ten times or more. V usage is TRBV5-1 and J usage is TRBJ2-1; 10 nucleotides agree with TRBD2. Germline assignment: CDR1 SGHRS and CDR2 YFSETQ. The V and J ends lost 0 bases and 4 bases, in that order; junction bases with no gene match: 4. The CDR3 runs 16 residues. This CDR3 reads CASSLGTSGSYNEQFF. The CDR3 DNA follows: TGCGCCAGCAGCTTGGGGACTAGCGGAAGTTACAATGAGCAGTTCTTC.

This clonotype was seen at least ten times. This chain uses TRBV7-9 with TRBJ1-1; D not resolved. CDR1 is SEHNR and CDR2 is FQNEAQ in the germline V gene (reference sequence). V was trimmed by 6 bases and J by 5 bases, leaving 16 bases between them. This CDR3 contains 14 residues. As DNA, the CDR3 is TGTGCCAGCAGTCCCTCCCGCGGGTGGACTGAAGCTTTCTTT. Translation: CASSPSRGWTEAFF. The full variable domain, its missing parts supplied by reference TRBV7-9 and TRBJ1-1, is DTGVSQNPRHKITKRGQNVTFRCDPISEHNRLYWYRQTLGQGPEFLTYFQNEAQLEKSRLLSDRFSAERPKGSFSTLEIQRTEQGDSAMYLCASSPSRGWTEAFFGQGTRLTVV.

The chain has TRBV30 and TRBJ1-2; D might be TRBD1 (6 bases). This CDR3 contains 13 residues. The V end lost 5 bases, the J end lost 8 bases, and 18 bases lay between the germline ends. Germline V CDR1 and CDR2: GTSNPN, SVGIG (reference sequence). Written as DNA, the CDR3 is TGTGCCTGGGCAAGGGGGACCCTTGGCGGCTACACCTTC. Residues: CAWARGTLGGYTF.

The chain employs TRBV9 and TRBJ1-1; 10 bases match TRBD1. Germline V CDR1 and CDR2: SGDLS, YYNGEE. This CDR3 region has 17 residues. V gave up 3 bases and J gave up 2 bases; unmatched junction bases: 10. CDR3 protein: CASSELPGQGINTEAFF. Here the CDR3 DNA reads TGTGCCAGCAGCGAATTACCGGGACAGGGGATAAACACTGAAGCTTTCTTT.

This clonotype was recorded at least ten times. The genes are TRBV6-1 and TRBJ2-1; tentatively, D is TRBD2 (5 bases). The germline V gene has CDR1 MNHNS and CDR2 SASEGT. The CDR3 sequence is 11 residues long. The germline V and J ends were trimmed by 11 bases and 5 bases, with 10 bases remaining between them. The CDR3 sequence is CAGERDNEQFF. The CDR3, as DNA: TGTGCCGGCGAGAGGGACAATGAGCAGTTCTTC.

The J gene is TRBJ2-3, the V gene TRBV28, with TRBD2 matching 10 bases. The junction had 9 bases not matched to a gene; V was cut back by 8 bases and J by 4 bases. Germline CDR1 and CDR2: MDHEN and SYDVKM. The CDR3 is 15 amino acids. The CDR3, as DNA: TGTGCCAGCCCCCCTAGCGGGGGAGTGCCAGATACGCAGTATTTT. Its protein product is CASPPSGGVPDTQYF. Full variable domain (remainder filled in from reference TRBV28 and TRBJ2-3): DVKVTQSSRYLVKRTGEKVFLECVQDMDHENMFWYRQDPGLGLRLIYFSYDVKMKEKGDIPEGYSVSREKKERFSLILESASTNQTSMYLCASPPSGGVPDTQYFGPGTRLTVL.

This clonotype appeared many times. The rearrangement links TRBV29-1 to TRBJ1-1, with D maybe TRBD1 (6 bases). The germline V and J ends were trimmed by 2 bases and 0 bases, with 16 bases remaining between them. CDR3 length: 16 residues. Per the germline V gene, CDR1 is SQVTM and CDR2 is ANQGSEA. Written as DNA, the CDR3 is TGCAGCGTTGAACGTAACCCAACAGGGATGAACACTGAAGCTTTCTTT. Its protein is CSVERNPTGMNTEAFF. The full variable domain, with the rest looked up from reference TRBV29-1 and TRBJ1-1, is SAVISQKPSRDICQRGTSLTIQCQVDSQVTMMFWYRQQPGQSLTLIATANQGSEATYESGFVIDKFPISRPNLTFSTLTVSNMSPEDSSIYLCSVERNPTGMNTEAFFGQGTRLTVV.

The chain couples TRBV20-1 to TRBJ2-7, with 8 bases fitting TRBD2. Germline CDR1 is DFQATT and CDR2 is SNEGSKA (reference sequence). The CDR3 has 13 residues. V lost 4 bases to trimming and J lost 0 bases; unmatched junction nucleotides: 2. CDR3 in DNA: TGCAGTGCTACTAGCGGGTTCTCCTACGAGCAGTACTTC. Amino acids: CSATSGFSYEQYF.

The chain links TRBV7-2 to TRBJ2-5; 9 nucleotides line up with TRBD2. CDR3 length: 15 residues. V shed 5 bases, J shed 4 bases, and the junction held 8 bases outside the gene matches. Germline CDR1 and CDR2: SGHTA and FQGNSA. The CDR3 DNA follows: TGTGCCAGCAGCAGAACCCGGACTAGCGTAGAGACCCAGTACTTC. Residues: CASSRTRTSVETQYF.

CDR3 amino acids: CAWSLGPPYNEQFF. For the CDR3, the DNA is TGTGCCTGGTCCCTCGGTCCCCCCTACAATGAGCAGTTCTTC. The gene calls are TRBV30 and TRBJ2-1; the D is unclear. The CDR3 consists of 14 residues. The germline V and J ends were trimmed by 5 bases and 2 bases, with 13 bases remaining between them. Germline CDR1 is GTSNPN and CDR2 is SVGIG (reference sequence).

The chain employs TRBV11-3 and TRBJ2-5; 8 bases agree with TRBD1. Germline-derived CDR1 and CDR2 are SGHNT and YENEEA. The CDR3 has 15 residues. Unmatched junction bases numbered 7, after V lost 5 bases and J lost 2 bases. The DNA of the CDR3 is TGTGCCAGCAGCGATCGAGGGGACAGGCAAGAGACCCAGTACTTC. It encodes CASSDRGDRQETQYF.

The chain is built from TRBV19 and TRBJ1-5; D gene unclear. The CDR3 runs to 13 residues. V was pared by 5 bases and J by 3 bases, with 8 bases between. Germline loops: CDR1 LNHDA, CDR2 SQIVND (reference sequence). DNA for the CDR3: TGTGCCAGTAGTTTCCTGGACAATCAGCCCCAGCATTTT. Translation: CASSFLDNQPQHF.

In this sample, this clonotype turned up a few times. This chain uses TRBV20-1 with TRBJ2-1; 7 bases agree with TRBD1. The CDR3 contains 14 residues. The germline V gene has CDR1 DFQATT and CDR2 SNEGSKA (reference sequence). The trim removed 4 bases at V and 7 bases at J, leaving 10 bases unmatched. The CDR3 nucleotides read TGCAGTGCTATCCGGGACAGAGTTTTTAATGAGCAGTTCTTC. This sequence encodes CSAIRDRVFNEQFF.

In this sample, this clonotype turned up once. A much larger clone differs from this one at a single base, so this may be a read error. The chain combines TRBV28 with TRBJ2-5, with 8 nucleotides matching TRBD1. The CDR3 has 15 residues. CDR1 and CDR2 (germline): MDHEN, SYDVKM. The CDR3 loop reads CASGAGRQGQETRYF. CDR3 nucleotide sequence: TGTGCCAGCGGTGCCGGTAGACAGGGGCAAGAGACCCGGTACTTC.

V gene TRBV5-1 combines with J gene TRBJ1-5; TRBD1 matches 9 bases. CDR3 length: 15 residues. The V and J ends lost 4 bases and 1 base, in that order; junction bases with no gene match: 3. Germline-derived CDR1 and CDR2 are SGHRS and YFSETQ. CDR3 sequence (DNA): TGCGCCAGCAGCGTAGGGACAGGGAGCAATCAGCCCCAGCATTTT. It codes for CASSVGTGSNQPQHF.

This clonotype was seen repeatedly, ten times or more. V usage is TRBV5-1 and J usage is TRBJ2-7; D possibly corresponds to TRBD2 (5 bases). The CDR3 contains 11 residues. Germline V gene data show CDR1 as SGHRS and CDR2 as YFSETQ. V was clipped by 2 bases and J by 6 bases, with 6 bases between them. The CDR3 region has the DNA TGCGCCAGCAGCTTTGAGGGCGAGCAGTACTTC. Translating it yields CASSFEGEQYF.

This clonotype was detected many times. The rearrangement joins TRBV20-1 to TRBJ2-5, with D possibly TRBD1 on 6 matching bases. The CDR3 spans 11 residues. In germline, CDR1 is DFQATT, CDR2 SNEGSKA (reference sequence). V lost 6 bases and J lost 5, with 10 bases in between. DNA of the CDR3: TGCAGTGCACCGCAGGGGGAGACCCAGTACTTC. It codes for CSAPQGETQYF.

This clonotype was counted between two and nine times. The chain has TRBV5-4 and TRBJ1-1; possibly TRBD1 for D (5 bases). V was clipped by 0 bases and J by 0 bases, with 9 bases between them. CDR3 length: 15 residues. Germline V gene lookup returns CDR1 SGHNT and CDR2 YYREEE (reference sequence). The CDR3 DNA reads as TGTGCCAGCAGCTTGGCAGGACAAATGAACACTGAAGCTTTCTTT. Protein sequence: CASSLAGQMNTEAFF.

The V and J genes are TRBV5-5 and TRBJ1-6; TRBD1 is a possible D gene (5 bases). Germline loops: CDR1 SGHKS, CDR2 YYEKEE (reference sequence). V was clipped by 3 bases and J by 7 bases, with 14 bases between them. The CDR3 is 15 amino acids. The CDR3 sequence: CASSWRPGLNSPLHF. The CDR3 coding sequence is TGTGCCAGCAGCTGGAGGCCAGGGCTAAATTCACCCCTCCACTTT.

The sample holds a few counts of this clonotype. This rearrangement joins TRBV28 to TRBJ2-7, with D hard to call. Germline V lookup: CDR1 MDHEN, CDR2 SYDVKM. The CDR3 length is 13 residues. The ends were cut back, 8 bases at V and 5 bases at J, with 16 bases in the middle. The CDR3 DNA reads TGTGCCAGCCAAGGCCGGTTTGGGGACGAGCAGTACTTC. It yields the protein CASQGRFGDEQYF.

Only a few counts were recorded for this clonotype. The J gene is TRBJ2-3, the V gene TRBV5-1; the match to TRBD2 covers 10 bases. This CDR3 contains 18 residues. Germline CDR1 SGHRS, CDR2 YFSETQ. Germline trimming cut 2 bases from V and 0 bases from J; bases unmatched to any gene: 9. The CDR3 nucleotides read TGCGCCAGCAGCTTCGTTCAGCGGGAGGGCAATAGCACAGATACGCAGTATTTT. Its translation is CASSFVQREGNSTDTQYF.

This sequence joins TRBV5-1 and TRBJ1-2, with D tentatively TRBD1 (5 bases). The ends were cut back, 0 bases at V and 3 bases at J, with 18 bases in the middle. This CDR3 comprises 17 residues. CDR1 and CDR2 (germline): SGHRS, YFSETQ. The DNA of the CDR3 is TGCGCCAGCAGCTTGGAGGGACCTTTAAGGGTGGACTATGGCTACACCTTC. It encodes CASSLEGPLRVDYGYTF.

This clonotype came up a few times. The J gene is TRBJ2-3, the V gene TRBV6-6, with TRBD2 as a possible D gene (5 bases). The CDR3 has 14 residues. Germline CDR1 and CDR2: MNHNY and SVGAGI (reference sequence). V lost 2 bases and J 0 bases, leaving 6 bases between the germline ends. Written as DNA, the CDR3 is TGTGCCAGCAGTTACCCGGGGAGCACAGATACGCAGTATTTT. Translation gives CASSYPGSTDTQYF.